This is a list of T cell receptor beta chains from one sample in a study of cytomegalovirus exposure and HLA in healthy donors. The repertoire was sequenced with immunoSEQ multiplex PCR; TCRdb's copy has only in-frame clones and lacks some. The table has roughly 130,000 clones, roughly 70% seen once. The sequenced material came from PBMCs. The receptors were gathered from a man between 35 and 55 years old in good health and CMV-seropositive. The CDR3 runs from the conserved cysteine through the conserved F or W. A D gene is named only where the DNA matches it firmly. Clone size is not always given. Where it is, it says once, few, many or a class for expanded clones.

abundance	len	j_gene	d_gene	v_gene	CDR3aa	CDR3nt
.	16	TRBJ1-3	TRBD1	TRBV15	CATSWGQPYSGNTIYF	TGTGCCACCAGCTGGGGACAGCCATACTCTGGAAACACCATATATTTT
few	14	TRBJ2-7	TRBD1	TRBV6-6	CASSWGQGAYEQYF	TGTGCCAGCAGTTGGGGACAGGGGGCCTACGAGCAGTACTTC
.	15	TRBJ1-1	TRBD1	TRBV7-6	CASSTRTGRNTEAFF	TGTGCCAGCAGCACTCGGACAGGGCGTAACACTGAAGCTTTCTTT
.	17	TRBJ1-6	TRBD1	TRBV28	CASSLYGTGYNNSPLHF	TGTGCCAGCAGTTTATACGGGACAGGTTATAATAATTCACCCCTCCACTTT
.	13	TRBJ2-5	.	TRBV29-1	CSVAAGERETQYF	TGCAGCGTTGCTGCCGGGGAAAGAGAGACCCAGTACTTC
few	15	TRBJ2-7	TRBD2	TRBV4-1	CASSQLAGHAYEQYF	TGCGCCAGCAGCCAGTTAGCGGGTCATGCCTACGAGCAGTACTTC
.	15	TRBJ1-1	.	TRBV13	CASSLGTGEGLEAFF	TGTGCCAGCAGCTTAGGGACAGGCGAGGGCCTTGAAGCTTTCTTT
.	15	TRBJ2-7	TRBD1	TRBV11-2	CASSLARGPFYEQYF	TGTGCCAGCAGCTTAGCCAGGGGGCCCTTCTACGAGCAGTACTTC
.	11	TRBJ1-2	.	TRBV19	CASRAGIGYTF	TGTGCCAGTAGGGCGGGGATTGGCTACACCTTC
.	15	TRBJ2-7	.	TRBV2	CASSESSGSRYEQYF	TGTGCCAGCAGTGAATCCAGCGGCAGTAGGTACGAGCAGTACTTC
.	15	TRBJ1-1	.	TRBV28	CASSLGLGGGTEAFF	TGTGCCAGCAGTTTGGGTCTTGGGGGAGGCACTGAAGCTTTCTTT
.	15	TRBJ2-5	TRBD2	TRBV27	CASRPLAELQETQYF	TGTGCCAGCAGGCCCCTAGCGGAGCTTCAAGAGACCCAGTACTTC
.	12	TRBJ2-5	TRBD1	TRBV28	CASEGAEETQYF	TGTGCCAGCGAGGGGGCCGAAGAGACCCAGTACTTC
.	13	TRBJ2-2	.	TRBV10-3	CATRETRTGELFF	TGTGCCACCCGGGAAACCAGGACCGGGGAGCTGTTTTTT
.	17	TRBJ2-5	TRBD1	TRBV7-8	CASSLTPTGGLYETQYF	TGTGCCAGCAGCTTAACCCCCACAGGGGGTCTTTATGAGACCCAGTACTTC
.	14	TRBJ1-5	TRBD1	TRBV29-1	CSVEVDRGAGPQHF	TGCAGCGTTGAAGTGGACAGGGGGGCAGGGCCCCAGCATTTT
.	18	TRBJ2-6	TRBD1	TRBV4-1	CASSRTGTGGAGANVLTF	TGCGCCAGCAGCCGGACGGGGACAGGGGGCGCTGGGGCCAACGTCCTGACTTTC
few	17	TRBJ2-1	.	TRBV18	CASSPTNSSWYYNEQFF	TGTGCCAGCTCACCAACGAATTCTAGTTGGTACTACAATGAGCAGTTCTTC
.	16	TRBJ1-4	TRBD1	TRBV5-1	CASSLEGQGTNEKLFF	TGCGCCAGCAGCTTGGAAGGACAGGGAACTAATGAAAAACTGTTTTTT
.	14	TRBJ2-7	TRBD2	TRBV29-1	CSVYGLAGIYEQYF	TGCAGCGTCTATGGACTAGCGGGAATCTACGAGCAGTACTTC
few	14	TRBJ2-1	.	TRBV11-1	CASSLLKGLGEQFF	TGTGCCAGCAGCTTATTAAAGGGGCTGGGTGAGCAGTTCTTC
.	14	TRBJ2-3	TRBD2	TRBV30	CAWSQTSGTDTQYF	TGTGCCTGGAGTCAGACTAGCGGCACAGATACGCAGTATTTT
.	16	TRBJ1-4	.	TRBV4-1	CASSQDGGTTNEKLFF	TGCGCCAGCAGCCAAGATGGGGGGACAACTAATGAAAAACTGTTTTTT
.	17	TRBJ2-7	TRBD2	TRBV30	CAWSGGSLAGSSYEQYF	TGTGCCTGGAGTGGGGGGTCTCTAGCGGGGAGTTCCTACGAGCAGTACTTC
.	14	TRBJ2-2	.	TRBV27	CASSLEANFGELFF	TGTGCCAGCAGTTTAGAGGCAAATTTCGGGGAGCTGTTTTTT
.	13	TRBJ2-7	TRBD1	TRBV7-2	CASSGQGSYEQYF	TGTGCCAGCTCGGGACAGGGCAGTTACGAGCAGTACTTC
.	15	TRBJ2-6	.	TRBV6-5	CASSGRGSGANVLTF	TGTGCCAGCAGTGGCAGGGGTTCTGGGGCCAACGTCCTGACTTTC
.	13	TRBJ1-1	.	TRBV11-3	CASSFSRGTEAFF	TGTGCCAGCAGCTTTAGCCGAGGCACTGAAGCTTTCTTT
.	12	TRBJ2-7	.	TRBV2	CASSELSYEQYF	TGTGCCAGCAGTGAATTATCGTACGAGCAGTACTTC
.	16	TRBJ2-3	TRBD2	TRBV6-4	CAGSEVSGKGRDTQYF	TGTGCCGGCAGTGAGGTTAGCGGGAAAGGGAGAGATACGCAGTATTTT
.	16	TRBJ1-1	.	TRBV12-5	CASGLVTTRQGTEAFF	TGTGCTAGTGGTTTGGTAACGACAAGGCAAGGAACTGAAGCTTTCTTT
.	15	TRBJ1-1	TRBD1	TRBV6-1	CASSETTGGGTEAFF	TGTGCCAGCAGTGAAACGACAGGGGGGGGCACTGAAGCTTTCTTT
.	14	TRBJ1-5	TRBD1	TRBV6-1	CASSSGQGSQPQHF	TGTGCCAGCAGCAGCGGACAGGGGAGTCAGCCCCAGCATTTT
few	16	TRBJ1-3	.	TRBV11-2	CASSLERRGSGNTIYF	TGTGCCAGCAGCTTAGAGCGTCGGGGGTCCGGAAACACCATATATTTT
.	14	TRBJ2-7	.	TRBV6-5	CASSYGRGSYEQYF	TGTGCCAGCAGTTACGGCAGGGGCTCCTACGAGCAGTACTTC